This TCR beta chain was observed in a study of blood T cell repertoires in COVID-19. In the authors' workflow: It was from reference gene primer amplification that nucleated cell counts were estimated. Assay: immunoSEQ multiplex PCR; the TCRdb copy retains only in-frame clones and omits some. For V, J and clone size, that table is used; D and trimming come from the DNA. This sample has more than 150,000 clones, with about 86% found just once. The clonotype was recovered from a middle-aged man with active or convalescent COVID-19. The sample was peripheral blood.

CDR3 residues: CASSSTGTGSQYF. The CDR3 nucleotides read TGTGCCAGCAGCTCAACCGGGACAGGGTCCCAGTACTTC. The V call is TRBV11-2, the J call TRBJ2-5, with 9 bases that match TRBD1. Per germline, CDR1 SGHAT and CDR2 FQNNGV. The CDR3 runs to 13 residues. V was clipped by 4 bases and J by 9 bases; unmatched bases: 6.